Listed below are T cell receptor beta chains from one sample, sequenced in a study of blood T cells in healthy people across ages. TCRdb fed the 5' RACE reads into MiXCR, producing one record per CDR3 protein. The profile shows roughly 680,000 distinct CDR3 sequences, around 50% of them singletons. Source material: blood. Every receptor here comes from an elderly woman in good health. CDR3s include the opening cysteine and the closing phenylalanine or tryptophan. A D gene is named only where the DNA matches it firmly. Only some rows state a clone size, as once, few, many or a class for expanded clones.

J	D	V	size	CDR3	DNA
TRBJ2-3	.	TRBV30	.	CARALRGVGTDTQYF	TGTGCCCGGGCCCTAAGGGGGGTTGGCACAGATACGCAGTATTTT
TRBJ1-5	.	TRBV4-2	.	CASSQEVYSNQPQHF	TGTGCCAGCAGCCAAGAGGTCTATAGCAATCAGCCCCAGCATTTT
TRBJ2-3	TRBD2	TRBV27	.	CASKRLAGGSDTQYF	TGTGCCAGCAAAAGGTTAGCGGGGGGGTCGGATACGCAGTATTTT
TRBJ1-2	TRBD1	TRBV5-1	many	CASSLAPGGRGYTF	TGCGCCAGCAGCTTGGCCCCAGGGGGTCGTGGCTACACCTTC
TRBJ1-2	.	TRBV4-1	once	CASSQEGGVFGRGGYTF	TGCGCCAGCAGCCAGGAAGGGGGAGTCTTCGGTAGAGGTGGCTACACCTTC
TRBJ2-5	.	TRBV25-1	few	CASSSSLGPRETQYF	TGTGCCAGCAGTTCGAGCCTCGGGCCGCGTGAGACCCAGTACTTC
TRBJ2-1	.	TRBV24-1	.	CATSDSRGGGISYNEQFF	TGTGCCACCAGTGATTCCCGAGGTGGGGGGATCTCCTACAATGAGCAGTTCTTC
TRBJ1-5	TRBD1	TRBV29-1	many	CSADRRGLGQPQHF	TGCAGCGCCGACAGGAGGGGGCTAGGTCAGCCCCAGCATTTT
TRBJ2-1	TRBD2	TRBV5-1	few	CASSLGERGNEQFF	TGCGCCAGCAGCTTGGGCGAGCGGGGTAATGAGCAGTTCTTC
TRBJ1-4	.	TRBV6-1	many	CASRGAEASGKLFF	TGTGCCAGCAGGGGAGCCGAGGCCAGTGGAAAACTGTTTTTT
TRBJ2-7	TRBD2	TRBV20-1	.	CSATWGGLAVGESYNEQYF	TGCAGTGCCACTTGGGGGGGACTAGCGGTGGGCGAGTCCTACAATGAGCAGTACTTC
TRBJ2-7	.	TRBV4-1	once	CASSPTGFANEQYF	TGCGCCAGCAGCCCCACAGGGTTCGCTAACGAGCAGTACTTC
TRBJ2-1	.	TRBV14	.	CASSQVVGPYNEQFF	TGTGCCAGCAGCCAGGTAGTAGGCCCCTACAATGAGCAGTTCTTC
TRBJ2-1	.	TRBV5-1	many	CASSFSSVGGGNEQFF	TGCGCCAGCAGCTTTTCTAGCGTTGGCGGCGGCAATGAGCAGTTCTTC
TRBJ1-2	.	TRBV6-6	.	CADSRTTGTYGYTF	TGTGCCGACAGCCGGACAACGGGGACCTATGGCTACACCTTC
TRBJ2-5	.	TRBV29-1	.	CSVTSTDEQYF	TGCAGCGTTACGTCTACCGATGAGCAGTACTTC
TRBJ2-1	.	TRBV9	many	CASSVEGGNPYNEQFF	TGTGCCAGCAGCGTAGAGGGGGGAAACCCCTACAATGAGCAGTTCTTC
TRBJ2-7	.	TRBV5-1	few	CASSLVFPFSYEQYF	TGCGCCAGCAGCTTGGTCTTTCCTTTCTCCTACGAGCAGTACTTC
TRBJ1-2	.	TRBV25-1	.	CASSEGRTIGGYTF	TGTGCCAGCAGTGAGGGGCGGACGATAGGCGGCTACACCTTC
TRBJ2-2	.	TRBV27	few	CASSLSWASVLGGELFF	TGTGCCAGCAGTTTATCCTGGGCTAGCGTGTTGGGCGGGGAGCTGTTTTTT
TRBJ1-4	TRBD1	TRBV6-1	few	CASSGTVHEKLFF	TGTGCCAGCAGCGGGACAGTTCATGAAAAACTGTTTTTT
TRBJ2-2	TRBD1	TRBV10-3	few	CATGQGANTGELFF	TGTGCCACAGGACAGGGCGCGAACACCGGGGAGCTGTTTTTT